The 16 T cell receptor beta chains listed next were all sequenced from one sample in a study of blood T cell repertoires in COVID-19. The repertoire was sequenced with immunoSEQ multiplex PCR; TCRdb's copy has only in-frame clones and lacks some. This table has some 700,000 clones, about 90% appearing once. The specimen was peripheral blood. Receptor source: a woman aged 18 to 35 with acute or convalescent COVID-19.

The rearrangement links TRBV10-1 to TRBJ2-7; no clear D gene. The germline V gene has CDR1 WNHNN and CDR2 SYGVQD (reference sequence). The V end lost 4 bases, the J end lost 0 bases, and 7 bases lay between the germline ends. CDR3 size: 13 residues. The CDR3 DNA is TGCGCCAGCAGTGTCGGGTACTCCTACGAGCAGTACTTC. It yields the protein CASSVGYSYEQYF.

The J gene is TRBJ1-4, the V gene TRBV6-6; D may be TRBD1 (5 bases). V gave up 5 bases and J gave up 8 bases, with 21 bases separating them. This CDR3 contains 16 residues. The germline gives CDR1 MNHNY, CDR2 SVGAGI (reference sequence). The DNA for the CDR3 is TGTGCCAGCAGTCCTTTTACATCCGTCGGGGGAGAAAAACTGTTTTTT. Encoded protein: CASSPFTSVGGEKLFF.

V gene TRBV5-4 combines with J gene TRBJ1-2; D gene uncertain. The CDR3 extends over 16 amino acids. Germline V CDR1 and CDR2: SGHNT, YYREEE (reference sequence). Between the trimmed V and J ends, which lost 4 bases and 0 bases, there was a span of 16 bases. CDR3 residues: CASSLGEGTANYGYTF. Here the CDR3 DNA reads TGTGCCAGCAGCCTCGGGGAGGGAACCGCTAACTATGGCTACACCTTC. Supplemented by reference TRBV5-4 and TRBJ1-2, the full variable domain reads ETGVTQSPTHLIKTRGQQVTLRCSSQSGHNTVSWYQQALGQGPQFIFQYYREEENGRGNFPPRFSGLQFPNYSSELNVNALELDDSALYLCASSLGEGTANYGYTFGSGTRLTVV.

In its sample, this clone was seen once. The chain is built from TRBV6-5 and TRBJ1-1, with 8 bases aligning to TRBD1. This CDR3 spans 15 amino acids. The germline V gene has CDR1 MNHEY and CDR2 SVGAGI. V lost 6 bases, J lost 5 bases, and 11 bases stayed unmatched. For the CDR3, the DNA is TGTGCCAGCAGGGGGCAGGGGGCTGTTGGGACTGAAGCTTTCTTT. It is translated as CASRGQGAVGTEAFF.

This clone came up once. V is TRBV7-9 and J is TRBJ2-7, with D possibly TRBD2 on 6 matching bases. The CDR3 sequence is 12 residues long. Germline V gives CDR1 SEHNR, CDR2 FQNEAQ (reference sequence). Trimming shortened V by 3 bases and J by 4 bases, and 7 bases separated the two germline ends. CDR3 loop: CASSFAGYEQYF. The DNA of the CDR3 is TGTGCCAGCAGCTTTGCGGGGTACGAGCAGTACTTC.

The chain carries TRBV7-2 and TRBJ1-1, with D possibly TRBD1 on 6 matching bases. CDR1 is SGHTA and CDR2 is FQGNSA in the germline V gene. The ends were cut back, 1 base at V and 2 bases at J, with 11 bases in the middle. There are 15 residues in the CDR3. This CDR3 reads CASSLVGTPNTEAFF. The CDR3 region has the DNA TGTGCCAGCAGCTTAGTCGGGACACCTAACACTGAAGCTTTCTTT. The whole variable domain, remainder taken from reference TRBV7-2 and TRBJ1-1, is GAGVSQSPSNKVTEKGKDVELRCDPISGHTALYWYRQSLGQGLEFLIYFQGNSAPDKSGLPSDRFSAERTGGSVSTLTIQRTQQEDSAVYLCASSLVGTPNTEAFFGQGTRLTVV.

The chain couples TRBV11-2 to TRBJ2-3, with 14 bases that match TRBD2. The V gene end was trimmed by 2 bases and the J gene end by 9 bases; junction bases not matched to a gene: 4. CDR1 is SGHAT and CDR2 is FQNNGV in the germline V gene. CDR3 length: 15 residues. CDR3 DNA sequence: TGTGCCAGCAGCTTACTGACTAGCGGGGGGGCAACGCAGTATTTT. It encodes CASSLLTSGGATQYF.

The chain employs TRBV7-9 and TRBJ2-7, with 7 bases identical to TRBD1. The CDR3 covers 14 residues. Looked up from germline, CDR1 is SEHNR and CDR2 is FQNEAQ (reference sequence). The V segment lost 2 bases and the J segment 3 bases; nucleotides outside the gene matches: 4. CDR3 nucleotide sequence: TGTGCCAGCAGCTTAACCGGGACAGTCTACGAGCAGTACTTC. Protein product: CASSLTGTVYEQYF.

The chain is built from TRBV2 and TRBJ1-1; D remains ambiguous. Trimming left V 6 bases short and J 6 bases short, with 14 bases between. This CDR3 has 13 amino acids. Germline V lookup: CDR1 SNHLY, CDR2 FYNNEI. In DNA, the CDR3 is TGTGCCAGCAGGTGGACGGCCGGGGCTGAAGCTTTCTTT. Translating it yields CASRWTAGAEAFF. Complete variable domain (other parts from reference TRBV2 and TRBJ1-1): EPEVTQTPSHQVTQMGQEVILRCVPISNHLYFYWYRQILGQKVEFLVSFYNNEISEKSEIFDDQFSVERPDGSNFTLKIRSTKLEDSAMYFCASRWTAGAEAFFGQGTRLTVV.

This chain links TRBV19 with TRBJ1-1; D ambiguous. The germline V gene encodes CDR1 LNHDA and CDR2 SQIVND (reference sequence). The V and J ends lost 7 bases and 0 bases respectively, with 9 bases between them. There are 13 residues in the CDR3. CDR3: CASTEQLNTEAFF. In nucleotides, the CDR3 is TGTGCCAGTACTGAGCAATTGAACACTGAAGCTTTCTTT.

The chain combines TRBV9 with TRBJ2-1; 10 bases are shared with TRBD2. Germline-derived CDR1 and CDR2 are SGDLS and YYNGEE. This CDR3 has 14 residues. V shed 3 bases and J 8 bases; nucleotides not matched to a gene: 5. CDR3 sequence: CASSGGTSVYEQFF. CDR3 DNA sequence: TGTGCCAGCAGCGGGGGGACTAGCGTGTATGAGCAGTTCTTC.

The chain has TRBV24-1 and TRBJ2-2; D not certain. The germline gives CDR1 KGHDR, CDR2 SFDVKD. CDR3 length: 12 amino acids. Trimming took off 7 bases at V and 8 bases at J, with 10 bases between the two ends. The CDR3 DNA sequence: TGTGCCACCAGAACAGCCACTGGGGAGCTGTTTTTT. This encodes CATRTATGELFF.

The chain carries TRBV24-1 and TRBJ1-2, with D possibly TRBD1 on 6 matching bases. Looked up from germline, CDR1 is KGHDR and CDR2 is SFDVKD. The germline V and J ends were trimmed by 4 bases and 2 bases, with 13 bases remaining between them. The CDR3 is 15 amino acids. The CDR3 bases are TGTGCCACCAGTGAAGGAACAGGGTGGAACTATGGCTACACCTTC. Its translation is CATSEGTGWNYGYTF.

The rearrangement joins TRBV7-8 to TRBJ2-1; 9 bases line up with TRBD2. The J segment lost 8 bases and the V segment lost 3 bases, leaving 5 bases of the junction unmatched. This CDR3 spans 14 amino acids. Germline V gene lookup returns CDR1 SGHVS and CDR2 FQNEAQ. Here the CDR3 reads CASSFRTSADEQFF. CDR3 sequence (DNA): TGTGCCAGCAGCTTTCGGACTAGCGCTGATGAGCAGTTCTTC.

CDR3 region: CASRGLSEQYF. The CDR3 bases are TGTGCCAGCAGGGGGCTCTCCGAGCAGTACTTC. The chain combines TRBV7-2 with TRBJ2-7, with D possibly TRBD1 on 5 matching bases. Germline CDR1 and CDR2: SGHTA and FQGNSA. The V end lost 6 bases, the J end lost 6 bases, and 9 bases lay between the germline ends. This CDR3 region has 11 residues.

V gene TRBV30 combines with J gene TRBJ1-6; a weak D match, TRBD1 (5 bases). Trimming pared 4 bases from V and 13 bases from J, leaving 14 bases between. Germline V lookup: CDR1 GTSNPN, CDR2 SVGIG (reference sequence). CDR3 length: 12 residues. CDR3 sequence reads: CAWNSGRGPLHF. In nucleotides, the CDR3 is TGTGCCTGGAATTCCGGCCGGGGGCCCCTCCACTTT.